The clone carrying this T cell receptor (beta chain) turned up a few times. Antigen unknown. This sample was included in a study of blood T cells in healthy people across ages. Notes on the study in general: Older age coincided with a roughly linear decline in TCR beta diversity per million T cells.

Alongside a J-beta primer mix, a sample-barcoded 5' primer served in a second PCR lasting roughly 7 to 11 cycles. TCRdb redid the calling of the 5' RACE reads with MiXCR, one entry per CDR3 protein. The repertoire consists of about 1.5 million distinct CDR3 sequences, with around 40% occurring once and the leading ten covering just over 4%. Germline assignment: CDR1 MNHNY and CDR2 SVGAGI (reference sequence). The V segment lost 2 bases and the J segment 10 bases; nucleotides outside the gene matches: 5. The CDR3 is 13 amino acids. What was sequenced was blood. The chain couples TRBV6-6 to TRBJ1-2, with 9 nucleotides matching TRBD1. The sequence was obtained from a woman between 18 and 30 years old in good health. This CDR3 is CASSYPGQGNYTF. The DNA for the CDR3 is TGTGCCAGCAGTTACCCAGGACAGGGGAACTACACCTTC.